This T cell receptor beta chain was sequenced in a study of brain T cells in children with intractable seizures. This table comes from immunoSEQ multiplex PCR, and its TCRdb copy is limited to in-frame clones, with some not included. The sample consists of 70,000 to 90,000 clones, more than 85% of them appearing once. The germline CDR1 and CDR2 sequences are KGHSH and LQKENI. This CDR3 has 12 residues. Deletions cut 3 bases from V and 11 bases from J, with 11 bases between. Sequencing was limited to surgery cases with top T cell transcript signatures in brain tissue. Before surgery, patients took at least one anti-epileptic drug. This clone was detected once.

The sample was peripheral blood, taken at surgery. The V call is TRBV18, the J call TRBJ2-4; a possible D gene is TRBD2 (6 bases). This sequence originates from a boy in the first two years of life with tuberous sclerosis and intractable seizures. CDR3 in DNA: TGTGCCAGCTCACCGCAGTCTAGCGTTCAGTACTTC. This translates into CASSPQSSVQYF. Drawing the rest from reference TRBV18 and TRBJ2-4, the complete variable domain is NAGVMQNPRHLVRRRGQEARLRCSPMKGHSHVYWYRQLPEEGLKFMVYLQKENIIDESGMPKERFSAEFPKEGPSILRIQQVVRGDSAAYFCASSPQSSVQYFGAGTRLSVL.